This TCR beta chain was obtained from a study of T cell responses to AZD1222 COVID-19 vaccine (dated by TCRdb to the early 2020s). Background for the entire study: AZD1222 recipients given second doses at about 4 weeks or at about 12 weeks were pooled, since spike-specific TCR depth and breadth were not found to differ between the two schedules. A total of 230 or so trial participants underwent TCR sequencing, of whom nearly 210 received two doses of AZD1222 and some 25 received two doses of the MenACWY control vaccine. Trial participants were enrolled by age into 18-55, 56-69 and 70-plus year subgroups, with about 150, 28 and 57 TCR-sequenced participants respectively.

Findings and caveats that apply to the study as a whole: The 56-69-year group was small, and its depth increase did not reach significance, likely because of low power. Reportedly, close to half of the unique spike-specific TCRs recognized epitopes lying outside the regions that are mutated in the B.1.351 and B.1.1.7 variants. Because no day 14 peak-response samples were available, repertoires were characterized only after the peak T cell response. After two AZD1222 doses, spike-specific TCR breadth and depth were significantly higher than at day 0 and than in MenACWY recipients. Most participants were white British and females outnumbered males, and the authors suggested that clonal diversity may have been underestimated. The vaccine-associated CD4 TCRs covered the entire spike protein, and the dominant responses fell in regions 160-218 and 743-854. Conclusions about previously exposed vaccinees are limited because only a handful of AZD1222 recipients were SARS-CoV-2 seropositive at baseline.

The germline V and J ends show losses of 4 bases and 7 bases respectively, and no gene match explains 6 bases of the junction. CDR1 SEHNR and CDR2 FQNEAQ were looked up in the germline V gene (reference sequence). The CDR3 goes from the cysteine to the phenylalanine over 13 residues. Only the CDR3 DNA is retained, 39 bases long and in frame from the first base. The time point label for this specimen denotes: baseline before first vaccination. The vaccinee samples were drawn from two UK trials, COV001 and COV002, one of which was a single-blind randomized controlled phase 2/3 trial testing AZD1222 (ChAdOx1 nCoV-19) in healthy adults. For TCRbeta chain sequencing, PBMC samples were collected from trial participants at day 0 and at day 28 after the second dose. The CDR3 regions of human TCRbeta chains were analyzed by immunosequencing. Concerning the study's data processing: Repertoire TCRs were matched against a reference library of SARS-CoV-2-specific TCRs generated with the MIRA antigen-specificity platform. Breadth meant the fraction of unique TCRs that were SARS-CoV-2-associated, whereas depth meant the fraction of total T cells that were SARS-CoV-2-associated. Using the MIRA data, each spike-specific TCR was assigned both to the spike region to which the TCR was reactive and to a CD4 or CD8 class. Log10-transformed breadth and depth values were compared by one-way ANOVA with Sidak's multiple comparisons tests. The source is immuneACCESS, and TCRdb retained only in-frame sequences with V and J called. Part of the clones is not carried over; for the studies checked, unresolved V genes explain less than half of this, and the remainder is unexplained. V, J and clone size were drawn from that table, and D and trimming were deduced from the DNA. The sample yields about 150,000 clones; 75% to 95% were counted once. The biggest ten clones account for about 1.5% of the sample.

Concerning this clone itself: Its antigen specificity is not known. No base quality values were provided; no much bigger clone lies one nucleotide off.

The V and J segments used are TRBV7-9 and TRBJ1-2, and TRBD1 matches 7 of the central bases. Sequenced here: peripheral blood, sampled on day 0 of AZD1222 vaccination. This sequence originates from an adult in good health. The CDR3 amino acid sequence is: CASSSDRLSGYTF. The sequence in DNA is TGTGCCAGCAGCTCGGACAGGTTGAGTGGCTACACCTTC.